The next 17 T cell receptor beta chains were all read from a single sample in a study of blood T cell repertoires in COVID-19. Sequenced by immunoSEQ multiplex PCR; TCRdb stores in-frame clones only, minus some. The sample shows about 110,000 clones, about three quarters of them seen only once. Specimen: peripheral blood. The receptors were sampled from a woman aged 35 to 49 with acute or convalescent COVID-19.

The chain has TRBV12-1 and TRBJ2-7; the D call of TRBD2 is as the table states it, not checked on the DNA. TRBV12-1 is a pseudogene segment. The CDR3 length is 17 residues. This CDR3 is CASSSRGSVSDLWEQYF. Written as DNA, the CDR3 is TGTGCCAGCAGCTCCCGGGGAAGCGTAAGTGATCTATGGGAGCAGTACTTC.

The chain uses TRBV19 and TRBJ1-6, with a weak D call TRBD1 (6 bases). Germline V CDR1 and CDR2: LNHDA, SQIVND (reference sequence). Trimming took 7 bases from V and 6 from J, leaving 16 bases between them. The CDR3 has 15 amino acids. The CDR3 nucleotides read TGTGCCAGTATTTCGGACAGCGCTTTTAATTCACCCCTCCACTTT. This sequence encodes CASISDSAFNSPLHF. The full variable domain, its missing parts supplied by reference TRBV19 and TRBJ1-6, is DGGITQSPKYLFRKEGQNVTLSCEQNLNHDAMYWYRQDPGQGLRLIYYSQIVNDFQKGDIAEGYSVSREKKESFPLTVTSAQKNPTAFYLCASISDSAFNSPLHFGNGTRLTVT.

The chain couples TRBV9 to TRBJ2-3, with 9 bases lining up with TRBD2. The length of the CDR3 is 16 residues. From germline, CDR1 is SGDLS and CDR2 YYNGEE. V lost 2 bases to trimming and J lost 1 base; unmatched junction nucleotides: 5. The CDR3 DNA follows: TGTGCCAGCAGCGTGGCTCCTAGCGGGGGCACAGATACGCAGTATTTT. This translates into CASSVAPSGGTDTQYF.

The chain combines TRBV6-2 or TRBV6-3 with TRBJ1-5, with D perhaps TRBD1 (5 bases). This CDR3 region has 12 residues. V lost 3 bases and J 10 bases, leaving 10 bases between the germline ends. Germline CDR1 and CDR2: MNHEY and SVGEGT. The CDR3, as DNA: TGTGCCAGCAGTTATCAGGGTTTACCCCAGCATTTT. Its protein is CASSYQGLPQHF.

The chain has TRBV29-1 and TRBJ2-3; 8 bases agree with TRBD1. Trimming removed 8 bases from V and 1 base from J; junction bases left unmatched: 5. The length of the CDR3 is 13 residues. Germline values: CDR1 SQVTM, CDR2 ANQGSEA. The CDR3 is CSSATGGTDTQYF. The CDR3 region has the DNA TGCAGCTCCGCGACAGGGGGCACAGATACGCAGTATTTT.

The V gene is TRBV5-5, the J gene TRBJ2-4; TRBD2 matches 14 bases. CDR3 size: 15 residues. The V gene end was trimmed by 2 bases and the J gene end by 6 bases; junction bases not matched to a gene: 1. Germline V gives CDR1 SGHKS, CDR2 YYEKEE (reference sequence). The DNA for the CDR3 is TGTGCCAGCAGCTTAGGGACTAGCGGGGGAAACATTCAGTACTTC. This encodes CASSLGTSGGNIQYF.

This chain connects TRBV19 to TRBJ2-1, with TRBD2 matching 11 bases. Germline CDR1 reads LNHDA; CDR2 reads SQIVND (reference sequence). The length of the CDR3 is 15 residues. The ends lost 9 bases at V and 6 bases at J; junction bases unmatched: 10. The CDR3: CASRIGTSGGNEQFF. CDR3 nucleotides: TGTGCCAGCAGAATCGGGACTAGCGGCGGCAATGAGCAGTTCTTC.

This chain links TRBV7-2 with TRBJ2-5; tentatively, D is TRBD1 (6 bases). CDR1 and CDR2 (germline): SGHTA, FQGNSA. V shed 4 bases and J shed 4 bases, with 16 bases lying between them. The CDR3 spans 15 residues. In nucleotides, the CDR3 is TGTGCCAGCAGCTCCCTCCCGACAGGCGGAGAGACCCAGTACTTC. It codes for CASSSLPTGGETQYF.

The chain links TRBV28 to TRBJ1-5; perhaps TRBD1 as D (6 bases). CDR1 is MDHEN, CDR2 SYDVKM, per germline. V was trimmed by 6 bases and J by 11 bases, leaving 23 bases between them. The CDR3 contains 15 residues. CDR3 nucleotide sequence: TGTGCCAGCAGGCTGGGGGGGCTAGACAGCAAGGCCCAGCATTTT. It codes for CASRLGGLDSKAQHF. Supplemented by reference TRBV28 and TRBJ1-5, the full variable domain reads DVKVTQSSRYLVKRTGEKVFLECVQDMDHENMFWYRQDPGLGLRLIYFSYDVKMKEKGDIPEGYSVSREKKERFSLILESASTNQTSMYLCASRLGGLDSKAQHFGDGTRLSIL.

The chain links TRBV11-3 to TRBJ2-3; 10 bases are a match to TRBD1. Germline trimming cut 5 bases from V and 4 bases from J; bases unmatched to any gene: 12. Germline CDR1 and CDR2: SGHNT and YENEEA. The CDR3 has 17 residues. The CDR3 is CASSPSGLGTGADTQYF. In nucleotides, the CDR3 is TGTGCCAGCAGCCCTAGTGGTCTCGGGACAGGGGCAGATACGCAGTATTTT.

The chain combines TRBV5-1 with TRBJ1-2; weak D call: TRBD1 (6 bases). From germline, CDR1 is SGHRS and CDR2 YFSETQ. Trimming pared 4 bases from V and 0 bases from J, leaving 13 bases between. The CDR3 is 15 residues long. This CDR3 is CASSPDRQANYGYTF. CDR3 DNA: TGCGCCAGCAGCCCCGATAGACAGGCTAACTATGGCTACACCTTC.

The chain combines TRBV12-3 or TRBV12-4 with TRBJ2-3; D not resolved. V was trimmed by 3 bases and J by 9 bases, leaving 7 bases between them. The CDR3 consists of 11 residues. CDR3 sequence (DNA): TGTGCCAGCAGTTTCAGTGGCACGCAGTATTTT. It translates to CASSFSGTQYF.

The chain carries TRBV5-4 and TRBJ2-1, with 7 bases matching TRBD1. CDR3 size: 15 residues. V dropped 4 bases and J dropped 6; count of bases not matched to a gene: 10. CDR1 is SGHNT and CDR2 is YYREEE in the germline V gene (reference sequence). This CDR3 reads CASSPPYGTANEQFF. CDR3 bases: TGTGCCAGCAGCCCTCCCTACGGGACAGCCAATGAGCAGTTCTTC. Full variable domain (missing parts from reference TRBV5-4 and TRBJ2-1): ETGVTQSPTHLIKTRGQQVTLRCSSQSGHNTVSWYQQALGQGPQFIFQYYREEENGRGNFPPRFSGLQFPNYSSELNVNALELDDSALYLCASSPPYGTANEQFFGPGTRLTVL.

This rearrangement joins TRBV5-4 to TRBJ2-2, with 10 nucleotides matching TRBD1. Trimming took 0 bases from V and 3 from J; bases not matched to a gene: 2. Germline CDR1 reads SGHNT; CDR2 reads YYREEE (reference sequence). CDR3 length equals 16 residues. The CDR3 nucleotides read TGTGCCAGCAGCTTGGCGGGACAGGGGTACACCGGGGAGCTGTTTTTT. Translating gives CASSLAGQGYTGELFF.

The chain carries TRBV3-1 (or the pseudogene TRBV3-2) and TRBJ2-7; D call uncertain. This CDR3 has 14 amino acids. CDR1 and CDR2 (germline): LGHDT, YNNKEL (reference sequence). Trimming took 1 base from V and 9 from J, leaving 16 bases between them. The CDR3 loop reads CASSQVGQRWLQYF. The CDR3 region has the DNA TGTGCCAGCAGCCAAGTTGGCCAAAGATGGCTGCAGTACTTC.

J is TRBJ2-7 and V is TRBV10-3; 10 bases agree with TRBD1. The germline V gene encodes CDR1 ENHRY and CDR2 SYGVKD. The CDR3 runs 15 residues. Losses at the gene ends were 2 bases for V and 1 base for J; bases not matched to a gene: 2. As DNA, the CDR3 is TGTGCCATCAGTGAGCGGGACAGGGGATCCTACGAGCAGTACTTC. It is translated as CAISERDRGSYEQYF.

This chain links TRBV5-1 with TRBJ2-2; 9 bases line up with TRBD1. The CDR3 covers 16 residues. The germline gives CDR1 SGHRS, CDR2 YFSETQ. V lost 2 bases and J lost 5; bases outside the gene matches: 7. The chain's CDR3 is CASSLLPGQGTGELFF. The CDR3 DNA is TGCGCCAGCAGCTTACTTCCGGGACAGGGAACCGGGGAGCTGTTTTTT.